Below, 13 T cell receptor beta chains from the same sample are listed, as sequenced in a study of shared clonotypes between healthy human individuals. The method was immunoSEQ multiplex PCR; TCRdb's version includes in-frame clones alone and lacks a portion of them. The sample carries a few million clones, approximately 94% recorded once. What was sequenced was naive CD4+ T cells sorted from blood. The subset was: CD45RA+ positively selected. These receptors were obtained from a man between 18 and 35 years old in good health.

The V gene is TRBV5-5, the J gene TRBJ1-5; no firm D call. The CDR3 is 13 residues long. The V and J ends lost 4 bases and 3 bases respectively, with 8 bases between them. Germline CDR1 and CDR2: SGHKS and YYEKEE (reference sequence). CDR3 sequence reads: CASSGNTNQPQHF. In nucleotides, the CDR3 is TGTGCCAGCAGCGGAAACACCAATCAGCCCCAGCATTTT.

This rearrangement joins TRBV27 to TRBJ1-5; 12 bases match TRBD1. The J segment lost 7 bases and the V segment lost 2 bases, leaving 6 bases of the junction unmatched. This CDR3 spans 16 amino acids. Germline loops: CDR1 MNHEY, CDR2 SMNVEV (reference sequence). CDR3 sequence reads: CASSLGTGGAGQPQHF. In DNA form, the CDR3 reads TGTGCCAGCAGTTTAGGGACAGGGGGCGCCGGGCAGCCCCAGCATTTT.

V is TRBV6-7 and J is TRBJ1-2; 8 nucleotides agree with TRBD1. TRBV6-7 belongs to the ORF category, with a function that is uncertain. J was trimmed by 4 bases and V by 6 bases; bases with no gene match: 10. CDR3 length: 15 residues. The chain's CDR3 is CASSHKQGVSYGYTF. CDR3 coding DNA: TGTGCCAGCAGCCACAAACAGGGGGTCTCCTATGGCTACACCTTC.

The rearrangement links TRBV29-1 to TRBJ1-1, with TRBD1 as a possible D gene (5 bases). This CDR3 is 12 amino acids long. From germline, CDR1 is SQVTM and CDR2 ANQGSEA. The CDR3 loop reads CGWRGVNTEAFF. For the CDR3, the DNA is TGCGGGTGGAGAGGGGTGAACACTGAAGCTTTCTTT. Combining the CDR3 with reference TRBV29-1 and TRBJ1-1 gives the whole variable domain SAVISQKPSRDICQRGTSLTIQCQVDSQVTMMFWYRQQPGQSLTLIATANQGSEATYESGFVIDKFPISRPNLTFSTLTVSNMSPEDSSIYLCGWRGVNTEAFFGQGTRLTVV.

In DNA, the CDR3 is TGTGCCAGCAGCCTAATGGGACTAGCGGGGGGACGCACAGATACGCAGTATTTT. It codes for CASSLMGLAGGRTDTQYF. V is TRBV11-2 and J is TRBJ2-3, with TRBD2 identical over 15 bases. Per the germline V gene, CDR1 is SGHAT and CDR2 is FQNNGV. The trim removed 5 bases at V and 1 base at J, leaving 7 bases unmatched. This CDR3 contains 18 residues.

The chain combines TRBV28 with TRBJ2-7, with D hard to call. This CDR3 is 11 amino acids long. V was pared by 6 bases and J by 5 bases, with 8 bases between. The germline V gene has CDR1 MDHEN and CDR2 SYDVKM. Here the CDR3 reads CASSRPNEQYF. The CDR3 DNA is TGTGCCAGCAGCCGCCCGAACGAGCAGTACTTC. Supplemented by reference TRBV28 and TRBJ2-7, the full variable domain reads DVKVTQSSRYLVKRTGEKVFLECVQDMDHENMFWYRQDPGLGLRLIYFSYDVKMKEKGDIPEGYSVSREKKERFSLILESASTNQTSMYLCASSRPNEQYFGPGTRLTVT.

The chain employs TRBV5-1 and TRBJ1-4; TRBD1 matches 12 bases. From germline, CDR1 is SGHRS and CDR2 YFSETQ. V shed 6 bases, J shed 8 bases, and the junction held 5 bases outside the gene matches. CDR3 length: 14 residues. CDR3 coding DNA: TGCGCCAGCAACCCCGGGACAGGGGGCGAAAAACTGTTTTTT. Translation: CASNPGTGGEKLFF.

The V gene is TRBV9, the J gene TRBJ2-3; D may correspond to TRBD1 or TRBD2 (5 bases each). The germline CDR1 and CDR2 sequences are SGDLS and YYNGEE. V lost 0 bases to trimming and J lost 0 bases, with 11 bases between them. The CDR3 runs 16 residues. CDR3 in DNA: TGTGCCAGCAGCGTAGTTTGGGGGTCTAGCACAGATACGCAGTATTTT. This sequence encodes CASSVVWGSSTDTQYF. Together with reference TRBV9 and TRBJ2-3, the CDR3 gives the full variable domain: DSGVTQTPKHLITATGQRVTLRCSPRSGDLSVYWYQQSLDQGLQFLIQYYNGEERAKGNILERFSAQQFPDLHSELNLSSLELGDSALYFCASSVVWGSSTDTQYFGPGTRLTVL.

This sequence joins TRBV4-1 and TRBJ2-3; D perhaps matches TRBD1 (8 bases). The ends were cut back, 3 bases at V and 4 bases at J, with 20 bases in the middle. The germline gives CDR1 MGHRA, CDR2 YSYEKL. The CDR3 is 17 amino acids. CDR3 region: CASSHGAGQERPDTQYF. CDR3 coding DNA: TGCGCCAGCAGCCACGGAGCGGGACAGGAGAGACCAGATACGCAGTATTTT.

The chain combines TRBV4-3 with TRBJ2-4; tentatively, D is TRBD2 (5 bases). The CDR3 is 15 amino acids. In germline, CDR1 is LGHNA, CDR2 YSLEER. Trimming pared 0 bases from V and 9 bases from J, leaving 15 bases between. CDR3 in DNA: TGCGCCAGCAGCCAAGATAGGAATAGCGTATCCATTCAGTACTTC. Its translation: CASSQDRNSVSIQYF.

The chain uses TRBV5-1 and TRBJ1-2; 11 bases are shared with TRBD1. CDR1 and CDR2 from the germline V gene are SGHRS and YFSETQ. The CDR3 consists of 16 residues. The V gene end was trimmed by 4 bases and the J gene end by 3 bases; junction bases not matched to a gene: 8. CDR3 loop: CASSPLDRGQYYGYTF. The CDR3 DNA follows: TGCGCCAGCAGCCCCCTGGACAGGGGGCAGTACTATGGCTACACCTTC. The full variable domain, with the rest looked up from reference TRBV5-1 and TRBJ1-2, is KAGVTQTPRYLIKTRGQQVTLSCSPISGHRSVSWYQQTPGQGLQFLFEYFSETQRNKGNFPGRFSGRQFSNSRSEMNVSTLELGDSALYLCASSPLDRGQYYGYTFGSGTRLTVV.

The CDR3 loop reads CASSDAGYWNTIYF. DNA of the CDR3: TGCGCCAGCAGTGATGCTGGGTATTGGAACACCATATATTTT. This chain uses TRBV10-2 with TRBJ1-3; D uncertain. V lost 3 bases and J 7 bases, leaving 13 bases between the germline ends. The germline CDR1 and CDR2 sequences are WSHSY and SAAADI. CDR3 size: 14 residues.

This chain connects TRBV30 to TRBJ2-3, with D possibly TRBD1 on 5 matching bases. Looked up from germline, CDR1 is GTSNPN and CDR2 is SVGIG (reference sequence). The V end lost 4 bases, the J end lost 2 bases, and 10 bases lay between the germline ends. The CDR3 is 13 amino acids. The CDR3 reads CAWTTGFTDTQYF. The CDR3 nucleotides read TGTGCCTGGACAACAGGATTCACAGATACGCAGTATTTT.